Listed below are T cell receptor beta chains from one sample, sequenced in a study of T cell repertoires in cytomegalovirus infection. Their recognized antigens are unknown. From the reads, TCRdb called clonotypes with MiXCR, one entry per CDR3 protein. Here the sample spans some 130,000 distinct CDR3 sequences, around 25% being singletons. Sequenced sample: PBMCs, sequenced either directly or after in vitro stimulation (not recorded which). The source of these receptors is a human donor in good health (CMV status not recorded). Some clones in this sample may be carry-over from other donors' samples. CDR3s include the opening cysteine and the closing phenylalanine or tryptophan. The D gene is left open where the match is weak. Clone sizes are given selectively: once, few, many, or a class where the clone is expanded.

>NA|TRBV6-6|NA|TRBJ1-3
CASTPGRGSGNTIYF
TGTGCCAGCACTCCCGGGCGGGGATCTGGAAACACCATATATTTT
>NA|TRBV12-3/TRBV12-4|few|TRBJ1-4
CASSLEFWATNEKLFF
TGTGCCAGCAGTTTAGAATTCTGGGCAACTAATGAAAAACTGTTTTTT
>TRBD1|TRBV7-2|many|TRBJ1-2
CASSFDWRTGDYGYTF
TGTGCCAGCAGCTTTGACTGGAGGACAGGAGACTATGGCTACACCTTC
>NA|TRBV7-7|NA|TRBJ2-2
CASSPLGARGTGELFF
TGTGCCAGCAGCCCCCTGGGGGCCAGAGGGACCGGGGAGCTGTTTTTT
>TRBD1|TRBV15|NA|TRBJ1-5
CATSPRTGDNQPQHF
TGTGCCACCAGCCCCCGGACAGGAGACAATCAGCCCCAGCATTTT
>NA|TRBV7-3|many|TRBJ2-3
CASSPSLASTDTQYF
TGTGCCAGCAGCCCGTCACTTGCTAGCACAGATACGCAGTATTTT
>NA|TRBV28|few|TRBJ2-5
CASSLYRRGGETQYF
TGTGCCAGCAGTTTATACCGCCGGGGCGGGGAGACCCAGTACTTC
>TRBD1|TRBV28|NA|TRBJ2-7
CASKPGGGRYEQYF
TGTGCCAGCAAACCAGGGGGCGGAAGGTACGAGCAGTACTTC
>TRBD2|TRBV29-1|NA|TRBJ2-3
CSVRASGGVTSTDTQYF
TGCAGCGTTAGGGCTAGCGGGGGAGTTACTAGCACAGATACGCAGTATTTT
>TRBD1|TRBV15|NA|TRBJ1-1
CAASGLPSQGAEAFF
TGTGCCGCCAGCGGACTACCCTCCCAGGGGGCTGAAGCTTTCTTT
>TRBD2|TRBV20-1|once|TRBJ2-7
CSARQLSGNSYEQYF
TGCAGTGCTAGACAACTTAGCGGGAACTCCTACGAGCAGTACTTC
>NA|TRBV11-3|many|TRBJ2-3
CASSLGRGTDTQYF
TGTGCCAGCAGCTTAGGTCGGGGCACAGATACGCAGTATTTT
>NA|TRBV19|few|TRBJ2-2
CASSITNVGTGELFF
TGTGCCAGTAGTATTACCAATGTGGGAACCGGGGAGCTGTTTTTT
>NA|TRBV7-2|many|TRBJ2-3
CASSLFRGDTQYF
TGTGCCAGCAGCTTATTCAGGGGAGATACGCAGTATTTT
>NA|TRBV19|NA|TRBJ2-1
CASSISGSGYNEQFF
TGTGCCAGTAGTATTTCAGGGTCAGGGTACAATGAGCAGTTCTTC
>TRBD2|TRBV12-3/TRBV12-4|NA|TRBJ2-1
CASRIAGEVYNEQFF
TGTGCCAGCAGAATAGCGGGGGAGGTCTACAATGAGCAGTTCTTC
>NA|TRBV5-1|NA|TRBJ1-1
CASSLEPVTEAFF
TGCGCCAGCAGCTTGGAGCCTGTCACTGAAGCTTTCTTT
>TRBD2|TRBV4-3|NA|TRBJ2-1
CASSQGTSGRRNEQFF
TGCGCCAGCAGCCAAGGGACTAGCGGGAGGCGGAATGAGCAGTTCTTC
>NA|TRBV15|NA|TRBJ1-2
CATSRDSGVSYGYTF
TGTGCCACCAGCAGAGATAGTGGTGTCTCCTATGGCTACACCTTC
>NA|TRBV3-1|many|TRBJ2-7
CASSLGRNYEQYF
TGTGCCAGCAGCCTAGGGAGGAATTACGAGCAGTACTTC
>TRBD1|TRBV7-2|many|TRBJ1-1
CASSRDRNTEAFF
TGTGCCAGCAGCCGGGACAGGAACACTGAAGCTTTCTTT
>TRBD2|TRBV11-3|NA|TRBJ2-2
CASSLEGSGTYTGELFF
TGTGCCAGCAGCTTAGAGGGTAGCGGGACTTATACCGGGGAGCTGTTTTTT
>TRBD1|TRBV10-3|many|TRBJ1-1
CAISAQVGQGTEAFF
TGTGCCATCAGTGCCCAGGTTGGACAGGGTACTGAAGCTTTCTTT
>NA|TRBV6-1|many|TRBJ1-3
CASSHRTAGNTIYF
TGTGCCAGCAGTCATCGGACAGCTGGAAACACCATATATTTT
>TRBD1|TRBV28|NA|TRBJ1-4
CASRGDSWEKLFF
TGTGCCAGCCGCGGGGACAGTTGGGAAAAACTGTTTTTT
>NA|TRBV18|few|TRBJ2-6
CASSPDSGANVLTF
TGTGCCAGCTCACCTGACTCTGGGGCCAACGTCCTGACTTTC
>NA|TRBV30|NA|TRBJ2-5
CAWAPLETQYF
TGTGCCTGGGCCCCCTTAGAGACCCAGTACTTC
>NA|TRBV7-2|few|TRBJ2-1
CASSIVPRSGEQFF
TGTGCCAGCAGCATCGTTCCTCGGTCCGGTGAGCAGTTCTTC
>TRBD1|TRBV19|many|TRBJ1-1
CASIRTGVSTEAFF
TGTGCCAGTATTAGGACAGGGGTAAGCACTGAAGCTTTCTTT
>TRBD2|TRBV29-1|NA|TRBJ2-3
CSVEGRLADSTDTQYF
TGCAGCGTTGAAGGGAGACTAGCGGATAGCACAGATACGCAGTATTTT
>NA|TRBV2|NA|TRBJ1-4
CDSRAREAEKLFF
TGTGACAGCAGGGCCCGGGAGGCCGAAAAACTGTTTTTT
>NA|TRBV6-5|few|TRBJ1-2
CASSYGLGGYTF
TGTGCCAGCAGTTACGGGTTGGGGGGCTACACCTTC
>TRBD1|TRBV5-4|NA|TRBJ2-5
CASSFILDRGEETQYF
TGTGCCAGCAGCTTCATCTTGGACAGGGGGGAAGAGACCCAGTACTTC
>TRBD2|TRBV18|few|TRBJ2-1
CASSPMSRGVTSGRSSYNEQFF
TGTGCCAGCTCACCAATGTCCAGGGGGGTGACTAGCGGGAGGAGCTCCTACAATGAGCAGTTCTTC
>NA|TRBV18|NA|TRBJ1-2
CASSVTGLGGYTF
TGTGCCAGCTCAGTGACCGGGCTGGGTGGCTACACCTTC
>NA|TRBV18|NA|TRBJ1-4
CASSLDSSNEKLFF
TGTGCCAGCTCACTGGACAGCTCTAATGAAAAACTGTTTTTT
>TRBD1|TRBV12-3/TRBV12-4|NA|TRBJ1-5
CASSPTGGGQPQHF
TGTGCCAGCAGTCCCACAGGGGGCGGTCAGCCCCAGCATTTT
>NA|TRBV28|many|TRBJ2-2
CASSSFRGNTGELFF
TGTGCCAGCAGTTCCTTCAGGGGAAACACCGGGGAGCTGTTTTTT
>TRBD2|TRBV28|few|TRBJ2-3
CASSFSASGSQKDTQYF
TGTGCCAGCAGTTTCTCGGCTAGCGGGAGTCAAAAAGATACGCAGTATTTT
>NA|TRBV2|few|TRBJ1-4
CASSQGMANEKLFF
TGTGCCAGCAGTCAGGGGATGGCTAATGAAAAACTGTTTTTT
>NA|TRBV12-5|NA|TRBJ1-5
CASARGVYQPQHF
TGTGCTAGTGCCCGCGGCGTCTATCAGCCCCAGCATTTT
>NA|TRBV7-6|few|TRBJ2-7
CASSFVSYEQYF
TGTGCCAGCAGCTTCGTCTCCTACGAGCAGTACTTC
>TRBD1|TRBV19|many|TRBJ2-6
CASRDRLISGANVLTF
TGTGCCAGCCGGGACAGGTTGATCTCTGGGGCCAACGTCCTGACTTTC